The T cell receptor beta chain under discussion was sequenced for a study of CD8 T cells in ankylosing spondylitis. In germline, CDR1 is MDHEN, CDR2 SYDVKM. The CDR3 covers 12 residues. Trimming took off 5 bases at V and 10 bases at J, with 9 bases between the two ends. In its sample, this clonotype was seen many times. Each CDR3 protein gets one entry after TCRdb re-called the 5' RACE reads with MiXCR. This table has 250,000 to 400,000 distinct CDR3 sequences, more than 9% appearing once. The chain couples TRBV28 to TRBJ1-6; D is unresolved. The receptor was isolated from a female donor with ankylosing spondylitis or in good health (not recorded which). The sequenced material came from blood, either unsorted or a sorted T cell fraction (not recorded which). Here the CDR3 DNA reads TGTGCCAGCAGTCAACAGCGATCACCCCTCCACTTT. It codes for CASSQQRSPLHF.